Listed here is a single T cell receptor beta chain. What it recognizes is unknown. V was clipped by 2 bases and J by 2 bases, with 9 bases between them. CDR3 length: 14 residues. CDR1 and CDR2 (germline): SGHRS, YFSETQ. Here immunoSEQ multiplex PCR was the method, and the copy in TCRdb shows in-frame clones only, minus some. The table shows fewer than 120,000 clones, with roughly 92% occurring only once. This specimen belongs to a study of T cell responses to AZD1222 COVID-19 vaccine. Study results and limitations: It should be noted that donors were predominantly white British and more often female, and clonal diversity was possibly underestimated. Only a handful of AZD1222 recipients were seropositive at baseline. The study reported that nearly half of spike-specific TCRs target unmutated variant regions.

The rearrangement links TRBV5-1 to TRBJ2-3, with unresolved D. This TCR was recovered from an adult in good health. Here the sequenced sample was peripheral blood, taken on day 0 of AZD1222 vaccination. The CDR3 protein is CASSLDGATDTQYF. CDR3 DNA sequence: TGCGCCAGCAGCTTAGATGGCGCCACAGATACGCAGTATTTT.